These T cell receptor beta chains were read from a single sample in a study of T-cell memory formation after mild COVID-19. From the 5' RACE reads, TCRdb called clonotypes with MiXCR, one entry per CDR3 protein. The table includes roughly 250,000 distinct CDR3 sequences, over 15% detected once. Sequencing used PBMCs or a T cell subset sorted from them (not recorded which). Every receptor here comes from a young man who had mild COVID-19 (a few samples of this study predate the infection). Cell type and time point are not known. Both conserved end residues are part of each CDR3. D genes are given only for firm matches. The size of a clone is reported for some rows only, either as once, few or many, or as a class for expanded clones.

size	D	V	J	DNA	CDR3
few	-	TRBV5-5	TRBJ2-7	TGTGCCAGCAGCGGGGGCTCCTACGAGCAGTACTTC	CASSGGSYEQYF
few	-	TRBV6-6	TRBJ1-2	TGTGCCAGCAGTTACCCCCGTACTGGAGGAGTCGACTATGGCTACACCTTC	CASSYPRTGGVDYGYTF
few	-	TRBV12-3/TRBV12-4	TRBJ1-1	TGTGCCAGCAGTTTTGGCCAGGGGCTGGCGAACACTGAAGCTTTCTTT	CASSFGQGLANTEAFF
few	-	TRBV29-1	TRBJ2-2	TGCAGCGTTGCTGGGCACACCGGGGAGCTGTTTTTT	CSVAGHTGELFF
-	-	TRBV12-3/TRBV12-4	TRBJ1-5	TGTGCCAGCAGTTTTGGGGGCTACCAGCCCCAGCATTTT	CASSFGGYQPQHF
-	-	TRBV9	TRBJ1-2	TGTGCCAGCAGCCTTCACGGAGGGACCTATGGCTACACCTTC	CASSLHGGTYGYTF
few	-	TRBV5-6	TRBJ1-2	TGTGCCAGCAGCCCGGCGGACAGACAGCTGGTCTATGGCTACACCTTC	CASSPADRQLVYGYTF
-	TRBD2	TRBV3-1	TRBJ2-3	TGTGCCAGCAGCCCTGGACTAGCGGGGGCCCTCGCGCCGTATTTT	CASSPGLAGALAPYF
few	TRBD1	TRBV27	TRBJ2-1	TGTGCCAGCAGTTTAATTTCTCACGGGACAGGGTTTGAACACGGGCAGTTCTTC	CASSLISHGTGFEHGQFF
many	-	TRBV7-2	TRBJ1-2	TGTGCCAGCAGCCCCCCCGGCGTGGACAATGGCTACACCTTC	CASSPPGVDNGYTF
-	-	TRBV6-5	TRBJ2-5	TGTGCCAGCAGTTACGACAGTTGGGGGGAGACCCAGTACTTC	CASSYDSWGETQYF
-	-	TRBV6-2/TRBV6-3	TRBJ2-4	TGTGCCAGCAGTTACGGGGTCGGAGGTCTCGAAAACATTCAGTACTTC	CASSYGVGGLENIQYF
many	-	TRBV5-1	TRBJ2-3	TGCGCCAGCAGTTCCGGACAACATCTCGGAACGCAGTATTTT	CASSSGQHLGTQYF
-	-	TRBV5-1	TRBJ2-2	TGCGCCAGCAGTATCTTTCACGGGGAGCTGTTTTTT	CASSIFHGELFF
-	-	TRBV4-2	TRBJ2-5	TGTGCCAGCAGCCAAGGAGGGGCAGGGGGGGGATGGACCCAGTACTTC	CASSQGGAGGGWTQYF
-	-	TRBV5-4	TRBJ1-4	TGTGCCACCTCGACAGCCTCTAATGAAAAACTGTTTTTT	CATSTASNEKLFF